One sample yielded the 3 T cell receptor beta chains listed below, sequenced in a study of blood T cell repertoires in COVID-19. TCRdb's table, derived via immunoSEQ multiplex PCR, lists solely in-frame clones and lacks some. The profile covers 200,000 to 250,000 clones, with 82% appearing a single time and 4.9% taken by the ten largest. The sample comprised peripheral blood. The source of these receptors is a woman over 75 with active or convalescent COVID-19.

The chain couples TRBV28 to TRBJ2-2, with TRBD1 identical over 8 bases. The CDR3 totals 13 residues. With V trimmed by 11 bases and J by 1 base, 3 bases remained unmatched. Per germline, CDR1 MDHEN and CDR2 SYDVKM. The CDR3 nucleotides are TGTGCCGCGGGGACAGGGAACACCGGGGAGCTGTTTTTT. Protein product: CAAGTGNTGELFF.

The chain recombines TRBV19 with TRBJ1-5, with TRBD1 matching 7 bases. Germline loops: CDR1 LNHDA, CDR2 SQIVND (reference sequence). J was trimmed by 6 bases and V by 4 bases; bases with no gene match: 6. The CDR3 totals 14 residues. Written as DNA, the CDR3 is TGTGCCAGTAGTACGACAGGGTTGAGTCAGCCCCAGCATTTT. Its protein is CASSTTGLSQPQHF.

The chain has TRBV9 and TRBJ2-7; 11 bases align to TRBD2. J was trimmed by 3 bases and V by 0 bases; bases with no gene match: 2. The germline V gene has CDR1 SGDLS and CDR2 YYNGEE. The CDR3 totals 15 residues. The DNA for the CDR3 is TGTGCCAGCAGCGTAGGCGGGACTAGCGGCTACGAGCAGTACTTC. This gives the protein CASSVGGTSGYEQYF.